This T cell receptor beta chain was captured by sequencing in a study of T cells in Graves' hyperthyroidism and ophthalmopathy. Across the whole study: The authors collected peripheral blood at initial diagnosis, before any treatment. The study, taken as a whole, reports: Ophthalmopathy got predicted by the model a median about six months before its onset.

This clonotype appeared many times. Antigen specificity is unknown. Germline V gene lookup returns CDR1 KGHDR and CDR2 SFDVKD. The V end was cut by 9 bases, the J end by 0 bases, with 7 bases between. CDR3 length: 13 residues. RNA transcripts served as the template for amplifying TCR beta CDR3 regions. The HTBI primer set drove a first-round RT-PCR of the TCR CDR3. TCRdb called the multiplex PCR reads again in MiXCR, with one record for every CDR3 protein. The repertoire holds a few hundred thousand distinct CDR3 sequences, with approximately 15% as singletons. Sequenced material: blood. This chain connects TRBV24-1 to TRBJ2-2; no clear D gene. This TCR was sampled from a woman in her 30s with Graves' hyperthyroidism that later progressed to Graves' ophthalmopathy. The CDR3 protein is CATETANTGELFF. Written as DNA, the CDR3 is TGTGCCACCGAGACGGCGAACACCGGGGAGCTGTTTTTT.